This T cell receptor (beta chain) was identified during a study of control samples from healthy donors and cancer patients. Germline CDR1 reads SNHLY; CDR2 reads FYNNEI. V was clipped by 5 bases and J by 0 bases, with 7 bases between them. This CDR3 contains 14 residues. Generated by immunoSEQ multiplex PCR, the TCRdb table keeps only in-frame clones and is missing some. The sample includes about 140,000 clones, 80% to 90% of them seen just once. The chain employs TRBV2 and TRBJ1-4; the D is unclear. The sequence came from a woman in her twenties or thirties in good health. The sequencing input was blood. The CDR3 region has the DNA TGTGCCAGCAGTCTTCAGACAACTAATGAAAAACTGTTTTTT. This gives the protein CASSLQTTNEKLFF.